This T cell receptor beta chain was found in a study of shared clonotypes between healthy human individuals. CDR3 length: 13 amino acids. The germline V gene encodes CDR1 MRHNA and CDR2 SNTAGT. The ends were cut back, 0 bases at V and 8 bases at J, with 8 bases in the middle. Method: immunoSEQ multiplex PCR; TCRdb's copy keeps in-frame clones and lacks some. The table shows hundreds of thousands of clones, with around two thirds occurring only once. This chain links TRBV6-4 with TRBJ2-1; D call uncertain. The sequenced sample was memory CD4+ T cells sorted from blood. The subset denotes: CD45RA-negative fraction. The TCR was taken from a woman aged 30 to 39 in good health. The CDR3 DNA follows: TGTGCCAGCAGTGACTCGCTTCGCCATGAGCAGTTCTTC. This gives the protein CASSDSLRHEQFF.